A selection of T cell receptor beta chains follows, all from one sample in a study of blood T cell repertoires in COVID-19. The protocol was immunoSEQ multiplex PCR, while the TCRdb copy is restricted to in-frame clones and leaves out a portion. The sample consists of about 220,000 clones, about four fifths of them appearing once. The sequenced sample was peripheral blood. All receptors derive from a woman of 80 years or more with acute or convalescent COVID-19. Each CDR3 is given with its conserved first and last residue. D genes are given only for firm matches. The size entry is marked missing in some rows and otherwise reads once, few, many or a size class.

>TRBV19|-|TRBD1|TRBJ2-7
CASSAPGTGAYEQYF
TGTGCCAGTAGTGCCCCCGGGACAGGGGCCTACGAGCAGTACTTC
>TRBV6-4|-|TRBD1|TRBJ1-1
CASSALHGQGSEAFF
TGTGCCAGCAGTGCCCTCCACGGACAGGGCTCTGAAGCTTTCTTT
>TRBV7-2|-|-|TRBJ1-2
CASSLDPGNYGYTF
TGTGCCAGCAGCTTAGATCCAGGAAACTATGGCTACACCTTC
>TRBV10-3|-|TRBD1|TRBJ2-7
CAISPGTANYEQYF
TGTGCCATCAGTCCCGGGACAGCCAACTACGAGCAGTACTTC
>TRBV7-3|-|-|TRBJ2-3
CASSLVGTDTQYF
TGTGCCAGCAGCTTAGTCGGGACAGATACGCAGTATTTT
>TRBV6-6|-|TRBD1|TRBJ1-1
CASRIDRDTEAFF
TGTGCCAGCAGAATCGACAGGGACACTGAAGCTTTCTTT
>TRBV7-8|-|TRBD2|TRBJ2-7
CASSPRTSGSEQYF
TGTGCCAGCAGCCCAAGGACTAGCGGAAGCGAGCAGTACTTC
>TRBV7-9|-|TRBD1|TRBJ1-5
CASSRSQTGSIQPQHF
TGTGCCAGCAGCCGAAGCCAGACAGGGAGTATTCAGCCCCAGCATTTT
>TRBV7-9|-|TRBD1|TRBJ1-6
CASSVTGGGSPLHF
TGTGCCAGCAGCGTGACAGGGGGTGGATCACCCCTCCACTTT
>TRBV6-1|-|-|TRBJ1-1
CASSERVGATNTEAFF
TGTGCCAGCAGTGAAAGGGTGGGGGCCACGAACACTGAAGCTTTCTTT
>TRBV18|-|TRBD1|TRBJ2-2
CASSQDRGTGELFF
TGTGCCAGCTCACAGGACAGGGGCACCGGGGAGCTGTTTTTT
>TRBV4-1|-|TRBD1|TRBJ2-2
CASSQEGAGGTGELFF
TGCGCCAGCAGCCAAGAAGGCGCAGGGGGTACCGGGGAGCTGTTTTTT
>TRBV4-2|few|-|TRBJ1-6
CASSQDLERQSNSPLHF
TGTGCCAGCAGCCAAGATCTGGAGAGACAGTCTAATTCACCCCTCCACTTT
>TRBV19|few|-|TRBJ1-5
CASRGNGGNSNQPQHF
TGTGCCAGTAGAGGTAACGGGGGAAATAGCAATCAGCCCCAGCATTTT
>TRBV27|-|-|TRBJ1-1
CASSLPRWKRMNTEAFF
TGTGCCAGCAGTTTACCGCGATGGAAGCGGATGAACACTGAAGCTTTCTTT
>TRBV27|-|TRBD1|TRBJ2-5
CASSLRDRETQYF
TGTGCCAGCAGTTTACGGGACAGAGAGACCCAGTACTTC
>TRBV15|-|-|TRBJ2-7
CATSLAAAHEQYF
TGTGCCACCAGCTTGGCTGCCGCTCACGAGCAGTACTTC
>TRBV3-1/TRBV3-2|-|-|TRBJ1-3
CASSQKLTGLIGNTIYF
TGTGCCAGCAGCCAAAAATTGACAGGTTTGATTGGAAACACCATATATTTT
>TRBV11-3|-|-|TRBJ2-6
CASSFDSLFLGGANVLTF
TGTGCCAGCAGCTTTGACAGCCTATTCCTCGGTGGGGCCAACGTCCTGACTTTC
>TRBV11-2|-|-|TRBJ1-2
CASSPGGSKMGYTF
TGTGCCAGCAGCCCGGGGGGCTCTAAAATGGGCTACACCTTC
>TRBV7-2|-|-|TRBJ1-5
CASSLGIPSGPQHF
TGTGCCAGCAGCTTAGGTATCCCTTCGGGGCCCCAGCATTTT
>TRBV27|-|TRBD2|TRBJ2-1
CASSLMSRGGGNEQFF
TGTGCCAGCAGTTTAATGTCCCGGGGGGGCGGTAATGAGCAGTTCTTC
>TRBV7-2|-|-|TRBJ1-1
CASSFSYTEAFF
TGTGCCAGCAGCTTTTCCTACACTGAAGCTTTCTTT
>TRBV19|-|TRBD1|TRBJ1-6
CASTYRTGRGSPLHF
TGTGCCAGTACCTACCGGACAGGCCGGGGTTCACCCCTCCACTTT
>TRBV28|-|-|TRBJ1-3
CASSSPWGVSGNTIYF
TGTGCCAGCAGTTCGCCTTGGGGGGTCTCTGGAAACACCATATATTTT
>TRBV30|-|-|TRBJ1-2
CAWSALGDGYTF
TGTGCCTGGAGTGCCCTCGGGGATGGCTACACCTTC
>TRBV6-6|-|-|TRBJ1-2
CASREGTYGYTF
TGTGCCAGCAGGGAGGGAACCTATGGCTACACCTTC
>TRBV24-1|-|TRBD1|TRBJ2-2
CATSDPSGTGVTGELFF
TGTGCCACCAGTGATCCGTCCGGGACAGGGGTAACCGGGGAGCTGTTTTTT
>TRBV2|-|-|TRBJ1-2
CASSGRAERGGDYGYTF
TGTGCCAGCAGTGGGAGGGCCGAGCGGGGAGGTGACTATGGCTACACCTTC
>TRBV6-5|-|TRBD1|TRBJ2-1
CASRVTGFTEQFF
TGTGCCAGCAGGGTGACAGGGTTTACTGAGCAGTTCTTC
>TRBV2|once|-|TRBJ1-5
CASSEAAPNQPQHF
TGTGCCAGCAGTGAGGCAGCGCCCAATCAGCCCCAGCATTTT
>TRBV14|-|TRBD2|TRBJ2-1
CASSQQAGGPASEQFF
TGTGCCAGCAGCCAACAAGCGGGGGGGCCGGCGAGTGAGCAGTTCTTC
>TRBV19|-|TRBD1|TRBJ1-1
CASSILLRRGQSTEAFF
TGTGCCAGTAGTATATTACTCCGGAGGGGACAGAGCACTGAAGCTTTCTTT
>TRBV11-3|-|TRBD2|TRBJ2-5
CASSLDGTRLETQYF
TGTGCCAGCAGCTTAGACGGGACTAGGCTGGAGACCCAGTACTTC
>TRBV14|-|TRBD1|TRBJ1-1
CASSQARGTEAFF
TGTGCCAGCAGCCAAGCCAGGGGGACTGAAGCTTTCTTT
>TRBV4-2|-|-|TRBJ1-1
CASSNTRRRNTEAFF
TGTGCCAGCAGCAACACCCGACGGAGGAACACTGAAGCTTTCTTT
>TRBV18|-|-|TRBJ1-5
CASSPGGRNQPQHF
TGTGCCAGCTCGCCGGGGGGCCGTAATCAGCCCCAGCATTTT
>TRBV5-4|-|-|TRBJ2-2
CASSPSGGDTGELFF
TGTGCCAGCAGTCCGTCCGGGGGTGACACCGGGGAGCTGTTTTTT
>TRBV5-1|few|-|TRBJ1-6
CASSPQGSYNSPLHF
TGCGCCAGCAGCCCCCAGGGGTCGTATAATTCACCCCTCCACTTT
>TRBV10-2|-|-|TRBJ1-2
CASSPSRINYGYTF
TGCGCCAGCAGCCCATCCAGAATCAACTATGGCTACACCTTC
>TRBV7-2|once|TRBD1|TRBJ1-1
CASSPGQGGEAFF
TGTGCCAGCAGCCCCGGACAGGGGGGTGAAGCTTTCTTT